These 20 T cell receptor beta chains originate from one sample sequenced in a study of shared clonotypes between healthy human individuals. Sequencing used immunoSEQ multiplex PCR; TCRdb keeps in-frame clones, though not all of them. The sample lists roughly 650,000 clones; about 96% were seen once. Material: naive CD4+ T cells sorted from blood. Subset in this sample: CD45RA+ positively selected. These receptors all stem from a woman in her 30s in good health.

Comments on this clone: The same CDR3 arises from other DNA sequences in this sample as well. The chain couples TRBV5-1 to TRBJ1-5; no clear D gene. Germline V gives CDR1 SGHRS, CDR2 YFSETQ. Trimming took 1 base from V and 2 from J, leaving 7 bases between them. This CDR3 has 14 amino acids. CDR3 protein: CASSLTAGNQPQHF. DNA for the CDR3: TGCGCCAGCAGCTTGACGGCAGGCAATCAGCCCCAGCATTTT.

This clone was picked up one time. This chain links TRBV28 with TRBJ2-7; D uncertain. V was shortened by 7 bases and J by 3 bases, with 16 bases between the two germline ends. Germline-derived CDR1 and CDR2 are MDHEN and SYDVKM. The CDR3 consists of 14 residues. CDR3 coding DNA: TGTGCCAGCAAAATAGCTTCCTCCGGCTACGAGCAGTACTTC. Protein: CASKIASSGYEQYF.

The chain links TRBV14 to TRBJ2-7; TRBD1 is a possible D gene (6 bases). In germline, CDR1 is SGHDN, CDR2 FVKESK. The CDR3 is made up of 15 amino acids. V shed 3 bases and J shed 6 bases, with 18 bases lying between them. CDR3 nucleotides: TGTGCCAGCAGCCAGGGACCGCCAACAGGGCGCGAGCAGTACTTC. Amino acids: CASSQGPPTGREQYF.

V is TRBV4-1 and J is TRBJ2-5; 10 nucleotides agree with TRBD2. The DNA end lines up better with TRBJ2-7; the J call may be wrong. Germline CDR1 and CDR2: MGHRA and YSYEKL. The CDR3 totals 16 residues. In DNA, the CDR3 is TGCGCCAGCAGCCTTACGACTAGCGGGTCCTCCTACGAGCAGTACTTC. Protein: CASSLTTSGSSYEQYF.

A single count supports this clone. The chain couples TRBV5-8 to TRBJ2-7, with 8 bases aligning to TRBD1. CDR1 is SGHTS, CDR2 YDEGEE, per germline. V shed 4 bases and J 3 bases; nucleotides not matched to a gene: 6. The CDR3 loop spans 14 amino acids. The CDR3 nucleotides are TGTGCCAGCAGCGGAGACAGGGGCTACTACGAGCAGTACTTC. It is translated as CASSGDRGYYEQYF.

The CDR3 is CASSRGGASFDEQFF. DNA of the CDR3: TGCGCCAGCAGCCGGGGAGGGGCTAGCTTCGATGAGCAGTTCTTC. V is TRBV5-1 and J is TRBJ2-1; 7 nucleotides align to TRBD2. Germline V gives CDR1 SGHRS, CDR2 YFSETQ. The V segment lost 4 bases and the J segment 8 bases; nucleotides outside the gene matches: 12. The CDR3 is made up of 15 amino acids. Based on the CDR3 plus reference TRBV5-1 and TRBJ2-1, the full variable domain is KAGVTQTPRYLIKTRGQQVTLSCSPISGHRSVSWYQQTPGQGLQFLFEYFSETQRNKGNFPGRFSGRQFSNSRSEMNVSTLELGDSALYLCASSRGGASFDEQFFGPGTRLTVL.

V is TRBV5-1 and J is TRBJ2-2; 10 bases map to TRBD2. V lost 1 base and J lost 1; bases outside the gene matches: 4. This CDR3 has 17 amino acids. Germline CDR1 SGHRS, CDR2 YFSETQ. The CDR3 loop reads CASSLRASGRNTGELFF. The CDR3 DNA reads TGCGCCAGCAGCTTGAGGGCTAGCGGGAGGAACACCGGGGAGCTGTTTTTT.

The chain couples TRBV28 to TRBJ2-3; 7 bases fit TRBD2. Germline lookup yields CDR1 MDHEN and CDR2 SYDVKM. This CDR3 has 17 residues. Unmatched junction bases numbered 16, after V lost 10 bases and J lost 0 bases. CDR3 DNA sequence: TGTGCCATCAATACTGGCACCGGGACTATTAGCACAGATACGCAGTATTTT. Its translation: CAINTGTGTISTDTQYF.

The rearrangement uses TRBV19 and TRBJ2-5; D is possibly TRBD2 (6 bases). Germline CDR1 reads LNHDA; CDR2 reads SQIVND (reference sequence). Trimming took 10 bases from V and 5 from J, leaving 20 bases between them. This CDR3 comprises 14 residues. CDR3 sequence reads: CATLDGGSEETQYF. DNA of the CDR3: TGTGCCACCCTGGATGGGGGGAGCGAGGAGACCCAGTACTTC.

The genes are TRBV28 and TRBJ2-1; 7 positions agree with TRBD2. The CDR3 runs to 17 residues. The V segment lost 2 bases and the J segment 1 base; nucleotides outside the gene matches: 8. The germline CDR1 and CDR2 sequences are MDHEN and SYDVKM. The chain's CDR3 is CASSLAGASSSYNEQFF. CDR3 sequence (DNA): TGTGCCAGCAGTTTAGCGGGAGCGTCTAGTTCCTACAATGAGCAGTTCTTC.

V gene TRBV7-6 combines with J gene TRBJ2-1; D ambiguous. Trimming stripped 5 bases from V and 8 bases from J, with 10 bases between. From germline, CDR1 is SGHVS and CDR2 FNYEAQ. The CDR3 sequence is 12 residues long. CDR3 nucleotides: TGTGCCAGCAGCCTCACAAGCCATGAGCAGTTCTTC. Encoded protein: CASSLTSHEQFF. Variable domain in full (rest from reference TRBV7-6 and TRBJ2-1): GAGVSQSPRYKVTKRGQDVALRCDPISGHVSLYWYRQALGQGPEFLTYFNYEAQQDKSGLPNDRFSAERPEGSISTLTIQRTEQRDSAMYRCASSLTSHEQFFGPGTRLTVL.

This chain connects TRBV5-5 to TRBJ2-7, with a weak D call TRBD1 (6 bases). The CDR3 length is 15 residues. Germline V gene lookup returns CDR1 SGHKS and CDR2 YYEKEE (reference sequence). Trimming removed 4 bases from V and 3 bases from J, with 17 bases in between. The CDR3 DNA reads TGTGCCAGCAGCCTCAGGGGCCTTCAACTCTACGAGCAGTACTTC. Translating it yields CASSLRGLQLYEQYF.

CDR3 sequence reads: CASSQPGQGRGYTF. The DNA for the CDR3 is TGCGCCAGCAGCCAGCCGGGACAGGGTCGGGGCTACACCTTC. The rearrangement joins TRBV4-1 to TRBJ1-2, with 9 positions matching TRBD1. Looked up from germline, CDR1 is MGHRA and CDR2 is YSYEKL. This CDR3 contains 14 residues. V lost 3 bases, J lost 8 bases, and 7 bases stayed unmatched.

This sequence joins TRBV5-8 and TRBJ1-1; the D gene is possibly TRBD1 (5 bases). CDR3 length equals 15 residues. V gave up 0 bases and J gave up 0 bases, with 9 bases separating them. Germline CDR1 reads SGHTS; CDR2 reads YDEGEE. CDR3 DNA sequence: TGTGCCAGCAGCTTGGGGGGACTTTTGAACACTGAAGCTTTCTTT. It encodes CASSLGGLLNTEAFF. Filled out from reference TRBV5-8 and TRBJ1-1, the complete variable domain reads EAGVTQSPTHLIKTRGQQATLRCSPISGHTSVYWYQQALGLGLQFLLWYDEGEERNRGNFPPRFSGRQFPNYSSELNVNALELEDSALYLCASSLGGLLNTEAFFGQGTRLTVV.

The rearrangement joins TRBV7-2 to TRBJ2-5, with D possibly TRBD2 on 5 matching bases. Trimming cost V 5 bases and J 1 base, with 17 bases left between them. CDR3 length: 16 residues. Germline V gene sequence: CDR1 SGHTA, CDR2 FQGNSA. In DNA form, the CDR3 reads TGTGCCAGCAGCCCCTGGGGTAGCGCGACCCAAGAGACCCAGTACTTC. It codes for CASSPWGSATQETQYF. Based on the CDR3 plus reference TRBV7-2 and TRBJ2-5, the full variable domain is GAGVSQSPSNKVTEKGKDVELRCDPISGHTALYWYRQSLGQGLEFLIYFQGNSAPDKSGLPSDRFSAERTGGSVSTLTIQRTQQEDSAVYLCASSPWGSATQETQYFGPGTRLLVL.

The CDR3 loop is CASTRPATNEKLFF. CDR3 DNA: TGTGCCAGCACCAGGCCTGCAACTAATGAAAAACTGTTTTTT. J is TRBJ1-4 and V is TRBV2; no firm D call. The germline V gene has CDR1 SNHLY and CDR2 FYNNEI. Trimming stripped 7 bases from V and 0 bases from J, with 9 bases between. The CDR3 is made up of 14 amino acids.

The chain carries TRBV28 and TRBJ2-1; TRBD2 might be the D (5 bases). Germline V lookup: CDR1 MDHEN, CDR2 SYDVKM. The CDR3 consists of 15 residues. Trimming took 5 bases from V and 0 from J, leaving 11 bases between them. CDR3: CASSPGLASYNEQFF. The CDR3 DNA follows: TGTGCCAGCAGTCCTGGACTTGCCTCCTACAATGAGCAGTTCTTC.

J is TRBJ2-3 and V is TRBV15, with D perhaps given as TRBD1 or TRBD2 (7 bases each). V was shortened by 0 bases and J by 4 bases, with 17 bases between the two germline ends. This CDR3 has 17 residues. Per germline, CDR1 LNHNV and CDR2 YYDKDF (reference sequence). The CDR3 reads CATSREAMAGGADTQYF. The DNA of the CDR3 is TGTGCCACCAGCAGAGAGGCTATGGCAGGGGGGGCAGATACGCAGTATTTT. Full variable domain (remainder filled in from reference TRBV15 and TRBJ2-3): DAMVIQNPRYQVTQFGKPVTLSCSQTLNHNVMYWYQQKSSQAPKLLFHYYDKDFNNEADTPDNFQSRRPNTSFCFLDIRSPGLGDTAMYLCATSREAMAGGADTQYFGPGTRLTVL.

CDR3 loop: CASSPPWKGGFTDTQYF. The CDR3 DNA follows: TGTGCCAGCTCACCACCGTGGAAAGGGGGCTTCACAGATACGCAGTATTTT. The chain employs TRBV18 and TRBJ2-3, with 7 bases fitting TRBD1. Germline loops: CDR1 KGHSH, CDR2 LQKENI. This CDR3 spans 17 amino acids. V was pared by 0 bases and J by 2 bases, with 8 bases of the junction left unmatched.

The chain uses TRBV5-1 and TRBJ2-7, with D unclear. The ends were cut back, 2 bases at V and 0 bases at J, with 9 bases in the middle. Germline V gives CDR1 SGHRS, CDR2 YFSETQ. The CDR3 has 14 amino acids. The CDR3 region has the DNA TGCGCCAGCAGCTTCCTCTTAAACTCCTACGAGCAGTACTTC. Protein sequence: CASSFLLNSYEQYF.